This T cell receptor beta chain derives from a study of T cell repertoires in cytomegalovirus infection. As for the study in general: An indication of both CMV infection and matching HLA type came from public TCR beta signatures.

TCRdb called the reads again in MiXCR, with one record for every CDR3 protein. The data contain about 740,000 distinct CDR3 sequences, less than 40% of them singletons. Study conclusions and caveats: The ex vivo response was dominated by HLA-C-restricted CMV-specific TCR beta clonotypes. CMV carriers having the relevant HLA were flagged by cumulative public TCR beta family frequency.

This clonotype occurred many times. Its specificity is unknown. The sequenced sample was PBMCs. The clonotype comes from a human donor in good health (CMV status not recorded). Some clones in this sample may be carry-over from other donors' samples.

The CDR3 DNA follows: TGTGCCAGCAGCTTAGCAGCAGACCCCCTCTCCTACGAGCAGTACTTC. Translation: CASSLAADPLSYEQYF. This sequence joins TRBV7-2 and TRBJ2-7; D is undetermined. Trimming stripped 0 bases from V and 0 bases from J, with 12 bases between. This CDR3 comprises 16 residues. Germline V gene sequence: CDR1 SGHTA, CDR2 FQGNSA.